This T cell receptor (beta chain) was found in a study of blood T cell repertoires in COVID-19 (TCRdb year 2020). With regard to the full study: Collaborator samples came from the United States, Italy and Spain and covered acute and convalescent phases of COVID-19. The prospective study material was composed of cDNA or gDNA derived from T cells, B-cell-depleted T cells, or PBMCs. Subjects who had been exposed to COVID-19, were actively infected with it, or had recovered from it provided the deeply sampled blood TCRbeta repertoires that made up the dataset. The repertoires were released in a freely available public database intended as a resource for research on the immune response to SARS-CoV-2. Samples were obtained from the ongoing ImmuneRACE study (first 160 participants) and from 950 to 1,500 subjects provided by 6 global collaborators. Nearly every sample came with metadata listing a de-identified subject ID, COVID-19 status, age in years and sex. Where available, HLA class I and class II types were obtained from metadata supplied by the sample provider rather than from assay-based typing. Broad study findings and their caveats: The amount of clinical and demographic metadata varied by source and participant and was provided uncurated.

The collaborating institutions used their own protocols to collect whole blood in K2EDTA tubes. For TCRbeta analysis, collaborators shipped samples in one of three forms: frozen whole blood, isolated PBMCs, or DNA extracted from either of those sample types. Note on this clone: The antigen it binds to is not known. No qualities accompany the bases; no much larger clone lies one base away.

TCRbeta CDR3 regions were amplified from genomic DNA using the immunoSEQ Assay, a bias-controlled multiplex PCR. In the paper's pipeline: Within the assay, amplification of reference gene primers was used to estimate how many nucleated cells each sample contained. To quantify the absolute abundance of each unique TCRbeta CDR3 rearrangement, sequence reads were collapsed and filtered. For each sample, productive Simpson clonality was calculated by taking the square root of Simpson's diversity index across productive rearrangements. TCRdb retrieved this table from immuneACCESS and kept in-frame rearrangements only. Not all clones are present; in checked studies, unresolved V genes account for under half, and no reason is known for the remainder. V, J and clone size were drawn from that table, and D and trimming were deduced from the DNA. The sample table records roughly 14,000 clones; about 86% of these occur just once. The ten largest account for 33% of the sample.

The sample was peripheral blood. The receptor was isolated from a human donor in a cohort sampled during active COVID-19.

CDR3 sequence: CASGSTENYGYTF. DNA sequence: TGTGCCAGCGGCTCTACAGAGAACTATGGCTACACCTTC. This chain joins TRBV9 to TRBJ1-2, with no confidently assigned D gene. The germline V gene specifies SGDLS as CDR1 and YYNGEE as CDR2. From the cysteine up to the phenylalanine, the CDR3 has a length of 13 residues. Only the CDR3 part of the read is kept: 39 bases, read in frame from the first base. The junction carries 12 bases between V and J, which are trimmed by 7 bases and 2 bases respectively.